This T cell receptor (beta chain) appears in the sequencing data of a study of blood T cell repertoires in COVID-19. Overall study: The United States, Italy and Spain provided the acute and convalescent COVID-19 samples.

The V gene end was trimmed by 0 bases and the J gene end by 5 bases; junction bases not matched to a gene: 4. The CDR3 is 15 amino acids. The germline V gene has CDR1 LNHNV and CDR2 YYDKDF (reference sequence). Libraries were prepared by immunoSEQ multiplex PCR; TCRdb keeps only in-frame clonotypes and omits some of them. The data contain around 140,000 clones, roughly 84% of them seen just once; the ten biggest clones take up about 15%. This clone has a handful of counts. The genes are TRBV15 and TRBJ2-7, with TRBD1 matching over 10 bases. The sequenced material came from peripheral blood. The source of this sequence is an elderly woman with acute or convalescent COVID-19. DNA for the CDR3: TGTGCCACCAGCAGAGAGGGACAGGGGTACCACGAGCAGTACTTC. It translates to CATSREGQGYHEQYF.